The next 14 T cell receptor beta chains were all read from a single sample in a study. Each CDR3 protein gets one entry after TCRdb re-called the 5' RACE reads with MiXCR. The repertoire holds approximately 42,000 distinct CDR3 sequences, about 29% seen once, with around 4% in the top ten. The sequenced sample was memory CD4+ T cells sorted from a lymph node. The subset is: memory CD4+ T cells, CD4+CD45RO+CD25-. The receptors were sampled from a female donor with breast cancer.

This clonotype was found a few times. The rearrangement uses TRBV4-2 and TRBJ2-7; 7 nucleotides agree with TRBD2. The trim removed 1 base at V and 0 bases at J, leaving 9 bases unmatched. This CDR3 spans 17 amino acids. The V gene's germline CDR1 is LGHNA and CDR2 YNFKEQ. CDR3 protein: CASSQVLAGASSYEQYF. DNA for the CDR3: TGTGCCAGCAGCCAAGTTCTTGCGGGAGCAAGCTCCTACGAGCAGTACTTC.

In DNA form, the CDR3 reads TGCAGCGTTGAAGAGGAGCGGGATGTTGAGCAGTTCTTC. The encoded protein is CSVEEERDVEQFF. This chain uses TRBV29-1 with TRBJ2-1, with TRBD2 matching 7 bases. V was pared by 0 bases and J by 9 bases, with 5 bases of the junction left unmatched. This CDR3 spans 13 amino acids. Germline V lookup: CDR1 SQVTM, CDR2 ANQGSEA.

CDR3 bases: TGCAGTGCAAATAGACGGGGCTGGAACACTGAAGCTTTCTTT. Translating gives CSANRRGWNTEAFF. The chain combines TRBV20-1 with TRBJ1-1, with D maybe TRBD1 (5 bases). Germline CDR1 and CDR2: DFQATT and SNEGSKA (reference sequence). V was shortened by 6 bases and J by 1 base, with 15 bases between the two germline ends. The CDR3 is 14 amino acids.

The CDR3 coding sequence is TGCGCCAGCAGGAACTCCATTGGGAAGAGCTCCTACGAGCAGTACTTC. Its protein product is CASRNSIGKSSYEQYF. V gene TRBV5-1 combines with J gene TRBJ2-7, with D uncertain. The CDR3 is 16 amino acids. The germline gives CDR1 SGHRS, CDR2 YFSETQ. Trimming cost V 5 bases and J 0 bases, with 18 bases left between them.

This clonotype was counted only a few times. The genes are TRBV5-1 and TRBJ1-1; 8 nucleotides agree with TRBD1. V lost 3 bases, J lost 5 bases, and 3 bases stayed unmatched. This CDR3 contains 13 residues. Germline loops: CDR1 SGHRS, CDR2 YFSETQ. The DNA of the CDR3 is TGCGCCAGCAGCTGGACAGGGAGGACTGAAGCTTTCTTT. Its protein is CASSWTGRTEAFF.

This clonotype came up a few times. The chain is built from TRBV5-1 and TRBJ2-1; D may be TRBD2 (5 bases). Germline V gene lookup returns CDR1 SGHRS and CDR2 YFSETQ. CDR3 length equals 13 residues. V lost 2 bases and J lost 5, with 8 bases in between. In nucleotides, the CDR3 is TGCGCCAGCAGCTTCGGACTGAACAATGAGCAGTTCTTC. Protein sequence: CASSFGLNNEQFF. Complete variable domain (other parts from reference TRBV5-1 and TRBJ2-1): KAGVTQTPRYLIKTRGQQVTLSCSPISGHRSVSWYQQTPGQGLQFLFEYFSETQRNKGNFPGRFSGRQFSNSRSEMNVSTLELGDSALYLCASSFGLNNEQFFGPGTRLTVL.

On this clonotype itself: At one end the junction does not follow the germline gene, possibly because of a read error. This chain links TRBV5-1 with TRBJ2-7; D tentatively reads TRBD1 or TRBD2 (5 bases each). Germline CDR1 SGHRS, CDR2 YFSETQ. The CDR3 consists of 14 residues. The CDR3 DNA is TGCACCAGCAGCCCCGGGACGGCTTCCTACGAGCAGTACTTC. It is translated as CTSSPGTASYEQYF.

The chain carries TRBV9 and TRBJ2-2; the D gene is possibly TRBD1 (5 bases). Germline V gene lookup returns CDR1 SGDLS and CDR2 YYNGEE. This CDR3 region has 17 residues. V was trimmed by 0 bases and J by 0 bases, leaving 12 bases between them. CDR3 DNA: TGTGCCAGCAGCGTAGTTGGGGCGGCCGCGAACACCGGGGAGCTGTTTTTT. Protein product: CASSVVGAAANTGELFF.

In this sample, this clonotype turned up a few times. The genes are TRBV4-3 and TRBJ2-1; unclear D gene. Per germline, CDR1 LGHNA and CDR2 YSLEER. V gave up 0 bases and J gave up 8 bases, with 8 bases separating them. The CDR3 covers 13 residues. This chain's CDR3 is CASSQERYDEQFF. Here the CDR3 DNA reads TGCGCCAGCAGCCAAGAGAGGTACGATGAGCAGTTCTTC.

The chain links TRBV18 to TRBJ1-2, with D possibly being TRBD1 (5 bases). The V gene's germline CDR1 is KGHSH and CDR2 LQKENI. The CDR3 loop spans 12 amino acids. The germline V and J ends were trimmed by 6 bases and 8 bases, with 13 bases remaining between them. The CDR3 sequence: CASSPAREGYTF. The CDR3 DNA reads TGTGCCAGCTCCCCCGCCAGGGAAGGCTACACCTTC.

The V gene is TRBV11-2, the J gene TRBJ2-2; TRBD2 might be the D (6 bases). The CDR3 extends over 15 amino acids. Looked up from germline, CDR1 is SGHAT and CDR2 is FQNNGV. Between the trimmed V and J ends, which lost 2 bases and 0 bases, there was a span of 7 bases. Written as DNA, the CDR3 is TGTGCCAGCAGCTTACTAGCGACGAACACCGGGGAGCTGTTTTTT. It yields the protein CASSLLATNTGELFF.

The table lists this clonotype with a few counts. V and J are TRBV7-9 and TRBJ2-7; 9 bases match TRBD1. V trimming: 5 bases; J trimming: 5 bases; junction bases outside the gene matches: 7. The CDR3 covers 14 residues. Germline values: CDR1 SEHNR, CDR2 FQNEAQ (reference sequence). Written as DNA, the CDR3 is TGTGCCAGCAGCGAACGGACAGGGGTTAACGAGCAGTACTTC. Translated, it gives CASSERTGVNEQYF.

Concerning this clonotype itself: The CDR3 ends on some other residue instead of the conserved phenylalanine or tryptophan, so this is likely a read error. V and J are TRBV6-1 and TRBJ1-2; 7 nucleotides align to TRBD1. CDR1 and CDR2 from the germline V gene are MNHNS and SASEGT. The CDR3 extends over 16 amino acids. CDR3 loop: CASSDRQGWTNDGYTV. The CDR3 DNA is TGTGCCAGCAGTGACAGACAGGGATGGACTAACGATGGCTACACCGTC.

This rearrangement joins TRBV20-1 to TRBJ2-5; TRBD1 might be the D (6 bases). V gave up 5 bases and J gave up 5 bases, with 9 bases separating them. The CDR3 spans 11 residues. Germline loops: CDR1 DFQATT, CDR2 SNEGSKA (reference sequence). The CDR3 nucleotides are TGCAGTGCTGGAGGACAGGAGACCCAGTACTTC. Encoded protein: CSAGGQETQYF.